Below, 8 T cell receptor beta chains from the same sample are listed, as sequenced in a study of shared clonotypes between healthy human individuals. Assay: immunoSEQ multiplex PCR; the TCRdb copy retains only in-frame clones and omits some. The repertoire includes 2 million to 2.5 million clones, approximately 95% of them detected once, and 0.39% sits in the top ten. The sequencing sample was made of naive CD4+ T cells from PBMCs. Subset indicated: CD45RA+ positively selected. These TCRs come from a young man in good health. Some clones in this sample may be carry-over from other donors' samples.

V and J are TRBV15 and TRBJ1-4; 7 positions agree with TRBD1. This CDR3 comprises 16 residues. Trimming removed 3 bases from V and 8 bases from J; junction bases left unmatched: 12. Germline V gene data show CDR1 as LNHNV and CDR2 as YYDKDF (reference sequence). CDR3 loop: CATSSDFPGQREKLFF. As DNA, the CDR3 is TGTGCCACCAGCAGTGACTTCCCGGGACAGAGGGAAAAACTGTTTTTT. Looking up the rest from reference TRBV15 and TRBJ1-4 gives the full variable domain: DAMVIQNPRYQVTQFGKPVTLSCSQTLNHNVMYWYQQKSSQAPKLLFHYYDKDFNNEADTPDNFQSRRPNTSFCFLDIRSPGLGDTAMYLCATSSDFPGQREKLFFGSGTQLSVL.

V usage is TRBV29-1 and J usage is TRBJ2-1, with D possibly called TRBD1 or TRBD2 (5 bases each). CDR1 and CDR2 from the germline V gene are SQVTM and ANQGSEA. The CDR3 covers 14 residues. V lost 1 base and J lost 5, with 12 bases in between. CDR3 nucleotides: TGCAGCGTTGAAGTAAGCCAGGGACACAATGAGCAGTTCTTC. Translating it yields CSVEVSQGHNEQFF.

This CDR3 reads CASSGGVYTGELFF. In DNA form, the CDR3 reads TGTGCCAGCAGCGGCGGCGTGTACACCGGGGAGCTGTTTTTT. The chain links TRBV2 to TRBJ2-2; the D is unclear. The CDR3 loop spans 14 amino acids. With 6 bases removed from V and 3 bases from J, the gap between germline ends came to 11 bases. Germline V gives CDR1 SNHLY, CDR2 FYNNEI. The full variable domain, its missing parts supplied by reference TRBV2 and TRBJ2-2, is EPEVTQTPSHQVTQMGQEVILRCVPISNHLYFYWYRQILGQKVEFLVSFYNNEISEKSEIFDDQFSVERPDGSNFTLKIRSTKLEDSAMYFCASSGGVYTGELFFGEGSRLTVL.

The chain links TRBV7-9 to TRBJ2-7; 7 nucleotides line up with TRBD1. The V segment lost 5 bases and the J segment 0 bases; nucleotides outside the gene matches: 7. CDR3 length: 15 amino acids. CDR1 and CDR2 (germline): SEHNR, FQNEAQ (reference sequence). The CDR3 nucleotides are TGTGCCAGCAGCCATACCGGGACAGACTCCTACGAGCAGTACTTC. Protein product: CASSHTGTDSYEQYF.

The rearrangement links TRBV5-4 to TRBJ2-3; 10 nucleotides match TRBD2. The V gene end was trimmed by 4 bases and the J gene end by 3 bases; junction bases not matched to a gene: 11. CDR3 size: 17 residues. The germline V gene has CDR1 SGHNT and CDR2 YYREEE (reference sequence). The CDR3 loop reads CASSPGGLAGVTDTQYF. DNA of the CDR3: TGTGCCAGCAGCCCAGGAGGCCTAGCGGGAGTGACAGATACGCAGTATTTT.

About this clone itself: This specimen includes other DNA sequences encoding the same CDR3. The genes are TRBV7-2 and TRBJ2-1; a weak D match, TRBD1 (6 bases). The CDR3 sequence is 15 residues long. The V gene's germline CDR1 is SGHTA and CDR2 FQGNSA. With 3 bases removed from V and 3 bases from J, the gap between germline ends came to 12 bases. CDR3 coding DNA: TGTGCCAGCAGCTTGTACGGGACAAGCTACAATGAGCAGTTCTTC. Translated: CASSLYGTSYNEQFF.

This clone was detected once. This chain's CDR3 is CASSLDSTSYNEQFF. The CDR3 DNA follows: TGCGCCAGCAGCTTGGACTCTACTAGCTACAATGAGCAGTTCTTC. The rearrangement links TRBV5-1 to TRBJ2-1; TRBD2 might be the D (5 bases). Germline V lookup: CDR1 SGHRS, CDR2 YFSETQ. Trimming took off 0 bases at V and 3 bases at J, with 10 bases between the two ends. This CDR3 has 15 residues.

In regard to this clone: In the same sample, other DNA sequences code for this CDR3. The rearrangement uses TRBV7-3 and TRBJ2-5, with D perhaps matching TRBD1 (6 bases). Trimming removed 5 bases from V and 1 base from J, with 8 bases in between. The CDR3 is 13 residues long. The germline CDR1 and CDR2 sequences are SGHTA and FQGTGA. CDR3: CASSPGAQETQYF. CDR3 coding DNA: TGTGCCAGCAGCCCAGGGGCCCAAGAGACCCAGTACTTC.